This is a list of T cell receptor beta chains from one sample in a study of post-analysis software for immune sequencing data. TCRdb reprocessed the PCR reads with MiXCR, giving one entry per CDR3 protein. This repertoire shows some 690,000 distinct CDR3 sequences, 30% found once; its top ten account for approximately 0.55%. Sample: blood. The receptors come from a girl aged 10-17 years with multiple sclerosis. CDR3s include the opening cysteine and the closing phenylalanine or tryptophan. The order of the fields is D gene, V gene, clone size, J gene, CDR3 protein, CDR3 DNA. The D gene is left open where the match is weak. Only part of the rows carry a size: once, few, many, or a class if the clone is expanded.

NA	TRBV9	few	TRBJ2-7	CASSPSGGLQYF	TGTGCCAGCAGCCCTTCGGGGGGCCTGCAGTACTTC
NA	TRBV10-3	NA	TRBJ1-1	CAISRVGTEAFF	TGTGCCATCAGTAGGGTGGGCACTGAAGCTTTCTTT
NA	TRBV7-2	few	TRBJ2-3	CASSLVWDTQYF	TGTGCCAGCAGCTTAGTATGGGATACGCAGTATTTT
TRBD2	TRBV2	NA	TRBJ2-1	CATRRTGGVHEQFF	TGTGCCACGCGGAGGACTGGGGGGGTCCATGAGCAGTTCTTC
NA	TRBV28	NA	TRBJ2-7	CASSLGQGGGEQYF	TGTGCCAGCAGTTTAGGGCAGGGAGGAGGGGAGCAGTACTTC
NA	TRBV29-1	few	TRBJ1-2	CSVRGHNYGYTF	TGCAGCGTTCGGGGACACAACTATGGCTACACCTTC
NA	TRBV5-1	NA	TRBJ2-4	CASSLAADIQYF	TGCGCCAGCAGCTTGGCAGCGGACATTCAGTACTTC
NA	TRBV12-3/TRBV12-4	few	TRBJ1-1	CASSSGTGEAFF	TGTGCCAGCAGTTCCGGGACTGGTGAAGCTTTCTTT
NA	TRBV5-5	few	TRBJ2-2	CASSPDVGGSTGELFF	TGTGCCAGCAGCCCCGATGTGGGGGGCTCGACCGGGGAGCTGTTTTTT
NA	TRBV6-6	NA	TRBJ2-1	CASSYMAPGRGNNEQFF	TGTGCCAGCAGTTACATGGCCCCGGGCAGGGGAAACAATGAGCAGTTCTTC